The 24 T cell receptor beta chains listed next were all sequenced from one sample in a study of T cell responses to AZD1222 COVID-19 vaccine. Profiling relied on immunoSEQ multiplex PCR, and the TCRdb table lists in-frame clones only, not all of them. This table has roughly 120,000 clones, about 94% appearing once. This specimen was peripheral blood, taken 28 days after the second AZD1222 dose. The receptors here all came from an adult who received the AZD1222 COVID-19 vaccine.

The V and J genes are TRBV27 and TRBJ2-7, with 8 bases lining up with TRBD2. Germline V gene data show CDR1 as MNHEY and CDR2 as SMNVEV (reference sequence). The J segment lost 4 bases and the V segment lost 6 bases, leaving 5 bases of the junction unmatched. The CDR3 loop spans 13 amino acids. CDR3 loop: CASRLAEQYEQYF. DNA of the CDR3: TGTGCCAGCAGACTAGCGGAACAGTACGAGCAGTACTTC.

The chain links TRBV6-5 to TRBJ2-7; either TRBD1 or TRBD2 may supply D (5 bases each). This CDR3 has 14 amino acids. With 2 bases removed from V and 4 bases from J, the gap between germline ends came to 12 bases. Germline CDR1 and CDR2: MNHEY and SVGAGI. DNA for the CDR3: TGTGCCAGCAGTTACGAGGGGTCCCTATACGAGCAGTACTTC. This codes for CASSYEGSLYEQYF.

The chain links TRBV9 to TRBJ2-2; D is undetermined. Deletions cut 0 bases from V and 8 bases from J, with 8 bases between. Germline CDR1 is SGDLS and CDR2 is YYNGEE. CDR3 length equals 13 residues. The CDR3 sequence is CASSVGPGGELFF. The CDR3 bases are TGTGCCAGCAGCGTAGGGCCGGGTGGGGAGCTGTTTTTT. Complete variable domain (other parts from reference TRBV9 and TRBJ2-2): DSGVTQTPKHLITATGQRVTLRCSPRSGDLSVYWYQQSLDQGLQFLIQYYNGEERAKGNILERFSAQQFPDLHSELNLSSLELGDSALYFCASSVGPGGELFFGEGSRLTVL.

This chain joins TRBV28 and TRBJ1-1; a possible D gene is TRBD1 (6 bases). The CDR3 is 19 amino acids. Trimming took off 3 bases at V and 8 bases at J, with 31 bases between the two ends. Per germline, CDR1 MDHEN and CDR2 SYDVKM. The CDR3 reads CASSFGSRDIWFVSGEAFF. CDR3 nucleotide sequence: TGTGCCAGCAGTTTTGGGAGCCGGGACATTTGGTTTGTTTCCGGGGAAGCTTTCTTT.

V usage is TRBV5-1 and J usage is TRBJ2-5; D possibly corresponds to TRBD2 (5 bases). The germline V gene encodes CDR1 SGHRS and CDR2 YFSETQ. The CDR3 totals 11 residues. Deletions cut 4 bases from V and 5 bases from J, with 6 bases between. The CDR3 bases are TGCGCCAGCAGCGCGGGCGAGACCCAGTACTTC. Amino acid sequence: CASSAGETQYF.

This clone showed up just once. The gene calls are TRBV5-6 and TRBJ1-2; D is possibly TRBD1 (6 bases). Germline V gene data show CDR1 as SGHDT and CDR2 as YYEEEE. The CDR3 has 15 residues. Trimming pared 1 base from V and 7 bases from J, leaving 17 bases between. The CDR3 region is CASSLIGQMQGGYTF. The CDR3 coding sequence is TGTGCCAGCAGCTTGATAGGACAGATGCAGGGTGGCTACACCTTC.

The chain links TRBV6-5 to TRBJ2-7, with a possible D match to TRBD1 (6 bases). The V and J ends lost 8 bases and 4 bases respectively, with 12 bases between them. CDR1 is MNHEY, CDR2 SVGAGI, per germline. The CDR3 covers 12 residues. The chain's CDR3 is CASVGAGYEQYF. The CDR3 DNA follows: TGTGCCAGCGTGGGGGCTGGGTACGAGCAGTACTTC.

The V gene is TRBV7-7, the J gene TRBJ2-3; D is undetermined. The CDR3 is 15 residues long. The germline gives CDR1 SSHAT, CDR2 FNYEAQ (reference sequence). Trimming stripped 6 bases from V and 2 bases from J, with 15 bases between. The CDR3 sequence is CASRPSLWVTDTQYF. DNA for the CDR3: TGTGCCAGCAGGCCTTCGTTGTGGGTCACAGATACGCAGTATTTT.

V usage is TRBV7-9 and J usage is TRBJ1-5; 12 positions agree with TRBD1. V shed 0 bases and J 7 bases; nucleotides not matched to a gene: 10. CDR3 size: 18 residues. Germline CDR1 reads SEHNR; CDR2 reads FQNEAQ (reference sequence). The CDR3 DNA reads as TGTGCCAGCAGCTTAGCGGGAATTCGGGACAGGGGGCAACAGCCCCAGCATTTT. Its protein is CASSLAGIRDRGQQPQHF.

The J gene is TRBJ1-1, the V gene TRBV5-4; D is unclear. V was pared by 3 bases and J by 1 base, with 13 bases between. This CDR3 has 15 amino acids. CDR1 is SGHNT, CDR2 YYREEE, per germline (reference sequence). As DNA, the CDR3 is TGTGCCAGCAGCTCGTATGGGCGGGGGAACACTGAAGCTTTCTTT. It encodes CASSSYGRGNTEAFF.

Here the CDR3 DNA reads TGCAGCGTAACGACCGAGACAGGGATCTTAAAAGCTTTCTTT. It translates to CSVTTETGILKAFF. The chain joins TRBV29-1 to TRBJ1-1; 7 positions match TRBD1. This CDR3 contains 14 residues. After removal of 6 bases from V and 9 bases from J, the junction contained 16 bases not matched to a gene. CDR1 and CDR2 (germline): SQVTM, ANQGSEA. The full variable domain, with the rest looked up from reference TRBV29-1 and TRBJ1-1, is SAVISQKPSRDICQRGTSLTIQCQVDSQVTMMFWYRQQPGQSLTLIATANQGSEATYESGFVIDKFPISRPNLTFSTLTVSNMSPEDSSIYLCSVTTETGILKAFFGQGTRLTVV.

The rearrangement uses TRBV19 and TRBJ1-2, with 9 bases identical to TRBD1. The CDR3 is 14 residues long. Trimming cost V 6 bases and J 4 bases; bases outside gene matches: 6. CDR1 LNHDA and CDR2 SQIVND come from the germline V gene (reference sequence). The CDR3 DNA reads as TGTGCCAGTAGCCGGACAGGGGTAGGCTATGGCTACACCTTC. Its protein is CASSRTGVGYGYTF. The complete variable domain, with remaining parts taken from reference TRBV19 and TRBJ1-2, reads DGGITQSPKYLFRKEGQNVTLSCEQNLNHDAMYWYRQDPGQGLRLIYYSQIVNDFQKGDIAEGYSVSREKKESFPLTVTSAQKNPTAFYLCASSRTGVGYGYTFGSGTRLTVV.

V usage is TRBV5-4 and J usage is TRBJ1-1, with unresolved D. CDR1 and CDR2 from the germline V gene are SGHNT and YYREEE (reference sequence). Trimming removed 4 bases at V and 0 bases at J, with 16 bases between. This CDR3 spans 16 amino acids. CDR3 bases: TGTGCCAGCAGCCCCCCGAACGCCAGATTGAACACTGAAGCTTTCTTT. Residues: CASSPPNARLNTEAFF.

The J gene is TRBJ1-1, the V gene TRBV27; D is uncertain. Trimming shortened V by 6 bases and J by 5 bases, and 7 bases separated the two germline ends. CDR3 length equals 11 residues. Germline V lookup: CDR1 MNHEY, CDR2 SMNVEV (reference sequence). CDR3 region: CASRGWTEAFF. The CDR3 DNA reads TGTGCCAGCAGGGGTTGGACTGAAGCTTTCTTT.

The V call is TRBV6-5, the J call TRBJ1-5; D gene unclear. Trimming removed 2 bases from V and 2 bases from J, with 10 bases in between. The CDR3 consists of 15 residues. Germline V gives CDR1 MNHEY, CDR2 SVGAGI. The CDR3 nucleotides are TGTGCCAGCAGTTACAACTTCTATGGCAATCAGCCCCAGCATTTT. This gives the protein CASSYNFYGNQPQHF.

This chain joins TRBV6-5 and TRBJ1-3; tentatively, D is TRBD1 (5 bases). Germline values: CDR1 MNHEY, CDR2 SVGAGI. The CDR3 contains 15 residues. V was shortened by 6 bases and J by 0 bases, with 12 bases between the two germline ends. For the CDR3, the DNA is TGTGCCAGCAGCCTGGGACGCAGCTCTGGAAACACCATATATTTT. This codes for CASSLGRSSGNTIYF.

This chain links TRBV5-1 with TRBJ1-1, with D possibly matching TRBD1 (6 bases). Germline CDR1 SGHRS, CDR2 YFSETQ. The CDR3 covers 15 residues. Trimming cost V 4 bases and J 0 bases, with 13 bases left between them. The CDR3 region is CASSPDSYMNTEAFF. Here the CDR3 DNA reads TGCGCCAGCAGCCCGGACAGCTACATGAACACTGAAGCTTTCTTT.

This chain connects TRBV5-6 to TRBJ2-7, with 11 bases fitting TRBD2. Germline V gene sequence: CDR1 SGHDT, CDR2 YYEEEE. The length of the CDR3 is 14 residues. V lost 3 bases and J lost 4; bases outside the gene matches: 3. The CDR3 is CASSSGTSGYEQYF. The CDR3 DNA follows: TGTGCCAGCAGCTCAGGGACTAGCGGTTACGAGCAGTACTTC.

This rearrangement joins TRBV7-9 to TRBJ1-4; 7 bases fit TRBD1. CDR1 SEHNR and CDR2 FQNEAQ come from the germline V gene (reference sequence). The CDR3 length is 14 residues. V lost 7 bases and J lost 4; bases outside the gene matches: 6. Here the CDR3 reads CASTNRGGNEKLFF. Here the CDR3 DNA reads TGTGCCAGCACCAACAGGGGTGGTAATGAAAAACTGTTTTTT.

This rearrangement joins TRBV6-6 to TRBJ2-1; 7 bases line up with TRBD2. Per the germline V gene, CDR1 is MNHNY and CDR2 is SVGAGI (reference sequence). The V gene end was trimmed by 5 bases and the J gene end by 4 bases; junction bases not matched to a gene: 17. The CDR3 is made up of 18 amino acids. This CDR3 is CASSLRTTAGVGYNEQFF. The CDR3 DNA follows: TGTGCCAGCAGTCTCCGAACTACCGCGGGAGTCGGGTACAATGAGCAGTTCTTC.

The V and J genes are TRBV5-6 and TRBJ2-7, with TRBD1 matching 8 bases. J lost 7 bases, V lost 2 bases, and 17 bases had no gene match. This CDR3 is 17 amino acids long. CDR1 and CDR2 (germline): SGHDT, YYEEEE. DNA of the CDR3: TGTGCCAGCAGCTTAGTTCACGACAGGGGCACTCTGGGGGAGCAGTACTTC. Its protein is CASSLVHDRGTLGEQYF.

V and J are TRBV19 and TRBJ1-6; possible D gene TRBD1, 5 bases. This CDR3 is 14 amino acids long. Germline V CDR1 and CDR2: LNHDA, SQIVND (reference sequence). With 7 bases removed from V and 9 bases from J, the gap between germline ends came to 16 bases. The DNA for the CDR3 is TGTGCCAGTACCTTCGGAGGGGTCGGTTCACCCCTCCACTTT. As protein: CASTFGGVGSPLHF. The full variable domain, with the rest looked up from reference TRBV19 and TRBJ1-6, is DGGITQSPKYLFRKEGQNVTLSCEQNLNHDAMYWYRQDPGQGLRLIYYSQIVNDFQKGDIAEGYSVSREKKESFPLTVTSAQKNPTAFYLCASTFGGVGSPLHFGNGTRLTVT.

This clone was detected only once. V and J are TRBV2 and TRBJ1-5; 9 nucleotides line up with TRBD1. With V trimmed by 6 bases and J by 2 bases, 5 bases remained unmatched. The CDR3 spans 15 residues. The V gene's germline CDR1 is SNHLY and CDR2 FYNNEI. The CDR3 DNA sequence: TGTGCCAGCAGGGCGACAGGGGGAGGCAATCAGCCCCAGCATTTT. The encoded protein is CASRATGGGNQPQHF. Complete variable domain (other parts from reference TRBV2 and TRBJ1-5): EPEVTQTPSHQVTQMGQEVILRCVPISNHLYFYWYRQILGQKVEFLVSFYNNEISEKSEIFDDQFSVERPDGSNFTLKIRSTKLEDSAMYFCASRATGGGNQPQHFGDGTRLSIL.

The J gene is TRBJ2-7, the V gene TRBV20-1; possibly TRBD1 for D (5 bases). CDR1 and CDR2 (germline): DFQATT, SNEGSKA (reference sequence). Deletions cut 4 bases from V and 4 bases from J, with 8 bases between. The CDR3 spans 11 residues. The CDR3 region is CSAKTGYEQYF. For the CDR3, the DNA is TGCAGTGCTAAAACAGGATACGAGCAGTACTTC.